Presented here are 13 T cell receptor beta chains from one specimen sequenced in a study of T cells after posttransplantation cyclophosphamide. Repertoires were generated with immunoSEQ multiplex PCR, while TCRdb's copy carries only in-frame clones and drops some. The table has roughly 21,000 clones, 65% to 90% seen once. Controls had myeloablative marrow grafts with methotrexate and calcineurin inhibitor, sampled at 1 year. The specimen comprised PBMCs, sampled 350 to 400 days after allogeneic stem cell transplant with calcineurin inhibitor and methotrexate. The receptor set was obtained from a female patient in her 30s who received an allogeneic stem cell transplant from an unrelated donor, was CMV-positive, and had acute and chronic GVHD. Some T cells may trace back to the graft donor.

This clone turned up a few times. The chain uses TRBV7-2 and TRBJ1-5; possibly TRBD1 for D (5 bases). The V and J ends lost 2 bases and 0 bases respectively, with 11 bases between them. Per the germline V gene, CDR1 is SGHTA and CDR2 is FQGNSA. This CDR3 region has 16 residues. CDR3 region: CASSLWGRYSNQPQHF. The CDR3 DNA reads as TGTGCCAGCAGCTTATGGGGCCGATATAGCAATCAGCCCCAGCATTTT.

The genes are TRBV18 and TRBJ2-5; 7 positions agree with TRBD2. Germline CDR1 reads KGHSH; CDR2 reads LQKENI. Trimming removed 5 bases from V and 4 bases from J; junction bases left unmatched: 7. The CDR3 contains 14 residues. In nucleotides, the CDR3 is TGTGCCAGCTCATCCGGGGGGAGGAGAGAGACCCAGTACTTC. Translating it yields CASSSGGRRETQYF.

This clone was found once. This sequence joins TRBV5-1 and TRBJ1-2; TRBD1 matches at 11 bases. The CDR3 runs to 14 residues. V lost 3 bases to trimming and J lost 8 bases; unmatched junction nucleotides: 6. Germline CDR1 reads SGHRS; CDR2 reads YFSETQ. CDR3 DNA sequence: TGCGCCAGCAGCTCCGGACAGGGGGCAGGAGGCTACACCTTC. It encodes CASSSGQGAGGYTF.

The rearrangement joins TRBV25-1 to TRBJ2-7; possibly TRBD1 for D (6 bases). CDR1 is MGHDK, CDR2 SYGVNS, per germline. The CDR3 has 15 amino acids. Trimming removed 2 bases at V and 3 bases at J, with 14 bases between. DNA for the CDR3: TGTGCCAGCAGTGAACCAGGGGTATCAGGCTACGAGCAGTACTTC. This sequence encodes CASSEPGVSGYEQYF.

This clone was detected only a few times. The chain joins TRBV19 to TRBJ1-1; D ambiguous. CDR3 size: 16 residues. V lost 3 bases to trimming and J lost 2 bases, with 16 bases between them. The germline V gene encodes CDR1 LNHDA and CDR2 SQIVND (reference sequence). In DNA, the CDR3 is TGTGCCAGTAGTATCGGGGTCTCAACTAGTAACACTGAAGCTTTCTTT. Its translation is CASSIGVSTSNTEAFF.

The CDR3 nucleotides read TGTGCCAGCAGGGCCGGGACAGGATCCTACGAGCAGTACTTC. Its protein product is CASRAGTGSYEQYF. This chain links TRBV27 with TRBJ2-7, with TRBD1 identical over 8 bases. The CDR3 covers 14 residues. The ends lost 6 bases at V and 1 base at J; junction bases unmatched: 5. Germline values: CDR1 MNHEY, CDR2 SMNVEV (reference sequence).

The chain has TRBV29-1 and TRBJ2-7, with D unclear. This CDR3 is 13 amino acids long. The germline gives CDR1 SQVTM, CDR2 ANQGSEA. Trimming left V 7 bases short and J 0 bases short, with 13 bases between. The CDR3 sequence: CSALPVSSYEQYF. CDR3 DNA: TGCAGCGCGCTTCCGGTGAGCTCCTACGAGCAGTACTTC.

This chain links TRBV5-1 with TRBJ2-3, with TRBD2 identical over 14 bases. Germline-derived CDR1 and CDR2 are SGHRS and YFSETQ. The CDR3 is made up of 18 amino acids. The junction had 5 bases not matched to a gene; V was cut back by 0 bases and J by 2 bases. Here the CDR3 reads CASSLDLTSGGVTDTQYF. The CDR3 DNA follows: TGCGCCAGCAGCTTGGATCTGACTAGCGGGGGGGTCACAGATACGCAGTATTTT. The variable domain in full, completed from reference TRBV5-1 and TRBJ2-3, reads KAGVTQTPRYLIKTRGQQVTLSCSPISGHRSVSWYQQTPGQGLQFLFEYFSETQRNKGNFPGRFSGRQFSNSRSEMNVSTLELGDSALYLCASSLDLTSGGVTDTQYFGPGTRLTVL.

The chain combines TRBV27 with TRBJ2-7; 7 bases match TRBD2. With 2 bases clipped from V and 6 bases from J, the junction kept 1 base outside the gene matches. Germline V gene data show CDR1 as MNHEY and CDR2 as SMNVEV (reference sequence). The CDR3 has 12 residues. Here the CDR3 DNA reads TGTGCCAGCAGTTTAGGGGAGGGCGAGCAGTACTTC. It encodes CASSLGEGEQYF.

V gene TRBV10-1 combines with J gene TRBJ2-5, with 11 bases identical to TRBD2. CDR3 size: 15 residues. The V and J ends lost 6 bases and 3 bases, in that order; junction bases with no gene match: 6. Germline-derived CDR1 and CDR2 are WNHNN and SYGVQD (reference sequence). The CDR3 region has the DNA TGCGCCAGCAGCTCCGGGACTAGCGGAAAAGAGACCCAGTACTTC. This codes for CASSSGTSGKETQYF.

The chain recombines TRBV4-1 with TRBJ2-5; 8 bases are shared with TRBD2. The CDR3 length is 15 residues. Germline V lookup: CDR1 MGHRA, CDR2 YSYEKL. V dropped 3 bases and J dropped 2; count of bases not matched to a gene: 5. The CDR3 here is CASSQILAAQETQYF. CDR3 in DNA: TGCGCCAGCAGCCAGATACTAGCGGCTCAAGAGACCCAGTACTTC.

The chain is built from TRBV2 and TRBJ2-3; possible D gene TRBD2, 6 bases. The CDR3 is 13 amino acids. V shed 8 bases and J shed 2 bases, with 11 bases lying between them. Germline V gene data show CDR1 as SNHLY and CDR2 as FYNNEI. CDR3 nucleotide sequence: TGTGCCAGCGCTGGCGGGAACACAGATACGCAGTATTTT. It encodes CASAGGNTDTQYF.

The CDR3: CASSLPDYPSYEQYF. The CDR3 region has the DNA TGTGCCAGCAGCTTGCCCGACTATCCCTCCTACGAGCAGTACTTC. The chain is built from TRBV5-5 and TRBJ2-7; TRBD2 might be the D (5 bases). CDR3 length: 15 amino acids. V lost 1 base and J lost 0, with 11 bases in between. Germline CDR1 and CDR2: SGHKS and YYEKEE (reference sequence).